Below, 9 T cell receptor beta chains from the same sample are listed, as sequenced in a study of blood T cell repertoires in COVID-19. Clones were read by immunoSEQ multiplex PCR, and TCRdb kept only the in-frame ones, dropping some. The repertoire consists of some 120,000 clones, with 70% to 90% occurring once and the leading ten covering around 4%. The sequenced material came from peripheral blood. The receptor set was obtained from a woman aged 50 to 65 with acute or convalescent COVID-19.

This sequence joins TRBV6-6 and TRBJ1-2; 10 nucleotides line up with TRBD1. The V segment lost 6 bases and the J segment 6 bases; nucleotides outside the gene matches: 10. The CDR3 length is 15 residues. The germline CDR1 and CDR2 sequences are MNHNY and SVGAGI (reference sequence). CDR3 coding DNA: TGTGCCAGCAGCCAAACATCCGGGACAGGGGATGGCTACACCTTC. This gives the protein CASSQTSGTGDGYTF.

This chain uses TRBV27 with TRBJ1-1; 7 bases agree with TRBD1. This CDR3 is 14 amino acids long. CDR1 and CDR2 from the germline V gene are MNHEY and SMNVEV (reference sequence). V was clipped by 4 bases and J by 3 bases; unmatched bases: 5. The CDR3 loop reads CASSSAQGHTEAFF. CDR3 coding DNA: TGTGCCAGCAGTTCTGCACAGGGGCACACTGAAGCTTTCTTT.

The DNA for the CDR3 is TGTGCCAGCAGCACAGCCGGCTATGGCTACACCTTC. Translated: CASSTAGYGYTF. The rearrangement uses TRBV28 and TRBJ1-2; D gene ambiguous. V was shortened by 6 bases and J by 4 bases, with 9 bases between the two germline ends. CDR1 and CDR2 from the germline V gene are MDHEN and SYDVKM. The CDR3 runs to 12 residues.

In its sample, this clone was seen a few times. V and J are TRBV12-3 or TRBV12-4 and TRBJ2-5, with D possibly TRBD1 on 6 matching bases. V was clipped by 6 bases and J by 0 bases, with 8 bases between them. This CDR3 spans 13 amino acids. This chain's CDR3 is CASRDRHQETQYF. CDR3 in DNA: TGTGCCAGCAGGGACAGACACCAAGAGACCCAGTACTTC.

The chain employs TRBV18 and TRBJ1-1; 10 nucleotides align to TRBD1. Germline V CDR1 and CDR2: KGHSH, LQKENI. Trimming cost V 6 bases and J 5 bases; bases outside gene matches: 6. The CDR3 has 14 residues. DNA of the CDR3: TGTGCCAGCTCTCTGACAGGGGGCCGGACTGAAGCTTTCTTT. Amino acid sequence: CASSLTGGRTEAFF.

Only a few counts were recorded for this clone. This rearrangement joins TRBV2 to TRBJ1-2; 8 bases map to TRBD1. CDR3 length: 17 residues. Germline V gives CDR1 SNHLY, CDR2 FYNNEI. Losses at the gene ends were 6 bases for V and 0 bases for J; bases not matched to a gene: 12. The CDR3 here is CASRAPSGQVSNYGYTF. The CDR3 bases are TGTGCCAGCAGGGCCCCCTCGGGACAGGTCTCTAACTATGGCTACACCTTC.

V gene TRBV5-1 combines with J gene TRBJ1-1, with TRBD1 identical over 8 bases. With 7 bases clipped from V and 1 base from J, the junction kept 3 bases outside the gene matches. The CDR3 covers 13 residues. Germline CDR1 SGHRS, CDR2 YFSETQ. The CDR3 sequence is CASGTGSNTEAFF. DNA of the CDR3: TGCGCCAGCGGGACAGGATCGAACACTGAAGCTTTCTTT.

This sequence joins TRBV29-1 and TRBJ1-2; D is ambiguous. V lost 0 bases and J 6 bases, leaving 8 bases between the germline ends. The CDR3 is made up of 12 amino acids. Germline CDR1 reads SQVTM; CDR2 reads ANQGSEA. CDR3 sequence reads: CSVEEEHNGYTF. CDR3 DNA sequence: TGCAGCGTTGAAGAGGAGCATAATGGCTACACCTTC.

This chain links TRBV24-1 with TRBJ2-3, with a tentative D call TRBD1 (6 bases). Per the germline V gene, CDR1 is KGHDR and CDR2 is SFDVKD. This CDR3 spans 16 amino acids. Trimming removed 5 bases from V and 0 bases from J, with 14 bases in between. The CDR3 region is CATSGYRELSTDTQYF. As DNA, the CDR3 is TGTGCCACCAGTGGATACAGGGAGCTTAGCACAGATACGCAGTATTTT.